These 13 T cell receptor beta chains came from one sample sequenced in a study of a mutant IDH1 vaccine in newly diagnosed glioma. TCRdb's copy holds only in-frame clones and misses some; the assay was immunoSEQ multiplex PCR. The data hold over 80,000 clones, with around 90% observed a single time. Stated time point: baseline, week 1 (first vaccination visit). Treatment noted: pre-vaccination baseline after standard-of-care therapy. This material consisted of PBMCs, taken from a glioma patient treated with radiotherapy, temozolomide or both. The receptors originated from a woman aged 50 to 60 with glioma.

The rearrangement links TRBV11-2 to TRBJ2-1; TRBD2 matches at 13 bases. This CDR3 has 15 amino acids. Germline values: CDR1 SGHAT, CDR2 FQNNGV. V was clipped by 5 bases and J by 6 bases; unmatched bases: 4. The CDR3 loop is CASSPGLAGINEQFF. The CDR3 DNA is TGTGCCAGCAGCCCGGGACTAGCGGGAATCAATGAGCAGTTCTTC.

The rearrangement uses TRBV7-9 and TRBJ2-7; TRBD2 aligns across 9 bases. CDR1 and CDR2 (germline): SEHNR, FQNEAQ (reference sequence). V lost 1 base and J lost 0; bases outside the gene matches: 4. The CDR3 extends over 16 amino acids. The CDR3 here is CASSLGLAASSYEQYF. In DNA form, the CDR3 reads TGTGCCAGCAGCTTAGGACTAGCGGCCAGCTCCTACGAGCAGTACTTC.

The chain employs TRBV5-1 and TRBJ1-3; D unclear. The CDR3 has 15 amino acids. CDR1 is SGHRS, CDR2 YFSETQ, per germline. V was pared by 4 bases and J by 4 bases, with 15 bases between. The CDR3 region is CASSLGPQAGNTIYF. Written as DNA, the CDR3 is TGCGCCAGCAGCCTGGGCCCGCAAGCCGGAAACACCATATATTTT.

The V and J genes are TRBV18 and TRBJ2-2; unclear D gene. Trimming removed 3 bases from V and 0 bases from J, with 2 bases in between. CDR1 is KGHSH and CDR2 is LQKENI in the germline V gene. The CDR3 extends over 13 amino acids. The CDR3 reads CASSPPNTGELFF. In nucleotides, the CDR3 is TGTGCCAGCTCACCCCCGAACACCGGGGAGCTGTTTTTT.

This chain connects TRBV5-1 to TRBJ2-2; D is ambiguous. From germline, CDR1 is SGHRS and CDR2 YFSETQ. CDR3 length: 12 residues. Trimming removed 7 bases at V and 3 bases at J, with 7 bases between. The CDR3 nucleotides are TGCGCCAGCGGCTGGGACACCGGGGAGCTGTTTTTT. Its protein is CASGWDTGELFF. Full variable domain (rest looked up from reference TRBV5-1 and TRBJ2-2): KAGVTQTPRYLIKTRGQQVTLSCSPISGHRSVSWYQQTPGQGLQFLFEYFSETQRNKGNFPGRFSGRQFSNSRSEMNVSTLELGDSALYLCASGWDTGELFFGEGSRLTVL.

The DNA for the CDR3 is TGTGCCAGCAGTATGACCCCCTCTGGGGCCAACGTCCTGACTTTC. This gives the protein CASSMTPSGANVLTF. The V gene is TRBV6-5, the J gene TRBJ2-6, with D unclear. V was shortened by 5 bases and J by 0 bases, with 8 bases between the two germline ends. This CDR3 region has 15 residues. CDR1 and CDR2 from the germline V gene are MNHEY and SVGAGI.

The CDR3 DNA is TGTGCCAGCCAGGGACTAGAGGGCTACGAGCAGTACTTC. Protein: CASQGLEGYEQYF. The chain employs TRBV28 and TRBJ2-7; TRBD2 agrees at 8 bases. Germline V gives CDR1 MDHEN, CDR2 SYDVKM. Trimming took 8 bases from V and 3 from J; bases not matched to a gene: 6. The CDR3 has 13 residues.

Here the CDR3 reads CAISERGTGILEQYF. The CDR3 DNA follows: TGTGCCATCAGTGAGAGAGGGACAGGAATCCTCGAGCAGTACTTC. This chain links TRBV10-3 with TRBJ2-5; 8 nucleotides align to TRBD1. The J call may be incorrect, as the DNA end agrees better with TRBJ2-7. The length of the CDR3 is 15 residues. Germline V CDR1 and CDR2: ENHRY, SYGVKD.

The chain recombines TRBV19 with TRBJ2-7; D is possibly TRBD2 (6 bases). The germline CDR1 and CDR2 sequences are LNHDA and SQIVND (reference sequence). The V end was cut by 3 bases, the J end by 2 bases, with 11 bases between. The CDR3 length is 14 residues. As DNA, the CDR3 is TGTGCCAGTAGTATCGGGGGAGGCGCCTACGAGCAGTACTTC. Translated, it gives CASSIGGGAYEQYF.

This rearrangement joins TRBV30 to TRBJ1-4; tentatively, D is TRBD1 (6 bases). CDR3 length: 12 residues. V dropped 0 bases and J dropped 16 bases, with 15 bases sitting between them. Germline CDR1 is GTSNPN and CDR2 is SVGIG (reference sequence). CDR3 nucleotide sequence: TGTGCCTGGAGTGTAATGTTACAGGGCCCGTTTTTT. Translated: CAWSVMLQGPFF.

The gene calls are TRBV10-1 and TRBJ2-5; 8 positions match TRBD1. The trim removed 8 bases at V and 11 bases at J, leaving 13 bases unmatched. Germline CDR1 WNHNN, CDR2 SYGVQD (reference sequence). The CDR3 covers 13 residues. The CDR3, as DNA: TGCGCCAGCGCTCCGGGACAGGTAGACAAGCAGTACTTC. Translation: CASAPGQVDKQYF.

The chain employs TRBV2 and TRBJ2-7; possible D gene TRBD1, 7 bases. Germline V gives CDR1 SNHLY, CDR2 FYNNEI. Trimming cost V 5 bases and J 0 bases, with 14 bases left between them. The CDR3 length is 15 residues. DNA of the CDR3: TGTGCCAGCAGTCCAGGGGGGCGGGTCTCCTACGAGCAGTACTTC. This sequence encodes CASSPGGRVSYEQYF. Combining the CDR3 with reference TRBV2 and TRBJ2-7 gives the whole variable domain EPEVTQTPSHQVTQMGQEVILRCVPISNHLYFYWYRQILGQKVEFLVSFYNNEISEKSEIFDDQFSVERPDGSNFTLKIRSTKLEDSAMYFCASSPGGRVSYEQYFGPGTRLTVT.

V and J are TRBV4-1 and TRBJ1-3; no clear D gene. This CDR3 spans 14 amino acids. Trimming stripped 2 bases from V and 4 bases from J, with 9 bases between. Germline lookup yields CDR1 MGHRA and CDR2 YSYEKL. This CDR3 is CASSQRGGGNTIYF. DNA of the CDR3: TGCGCCAGCAGCCAACGGGGAGGAGGAAACACCATATATTTT.